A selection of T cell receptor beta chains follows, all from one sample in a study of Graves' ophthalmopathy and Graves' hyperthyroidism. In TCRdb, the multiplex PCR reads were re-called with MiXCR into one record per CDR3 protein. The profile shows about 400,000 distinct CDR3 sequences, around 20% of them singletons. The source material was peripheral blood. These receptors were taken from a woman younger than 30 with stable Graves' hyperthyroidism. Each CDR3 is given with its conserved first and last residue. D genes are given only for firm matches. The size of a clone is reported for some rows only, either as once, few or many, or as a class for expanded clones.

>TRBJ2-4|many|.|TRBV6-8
CASSSSHLAKNIQYF
TGTGCCAGCAGTTCGTCCCATTTGGCCAAAAACATTCAGTACTTC
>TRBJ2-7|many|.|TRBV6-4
CARDPGFSSYEQYF
TGTGCCCGCGATCCCGGGTTTTCCTCCTACGAGCAGTACTTC
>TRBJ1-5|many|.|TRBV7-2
CASTTTGGQFQPQHF
TGTGCCAGCACCACAACCGGGGGACAATTTCAGCCCCAGCATTTT
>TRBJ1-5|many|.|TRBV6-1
CASSEAGENQPQHF
TGTGCCAGCAGTGAAGCAGGGGAGAATCAGCCCCAGCATTTT
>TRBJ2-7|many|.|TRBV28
CASTRGGISYEQYF
TGTGCCAGCACTAGAGGGGGTATCTCCTACGAGCAGTACTTC
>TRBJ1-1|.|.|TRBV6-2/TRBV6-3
CASSFQGTGNTEAFF
TGTGCCAGCAGTTTTCAAGGCACAGGGAACACTGAAGCTTTCTTT
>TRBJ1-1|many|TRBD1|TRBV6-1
CASSERDRGAFF
TGTGCCAGCAGTGAGCGGGACAGGGGGGCTTTCTTT
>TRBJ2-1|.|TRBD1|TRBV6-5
CASSYPGQGSEEQFF
TGTGCCAGCAGCTACCCCGGACAGGGGTCAGAAGAGCAGTTCTTC
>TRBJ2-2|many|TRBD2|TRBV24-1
CATSKGLAGETITGELFF
TGTGCCACCAGTAAAGGACTAGCGGGAGAAACAATCACCGGGGAGCTGTTTTTT
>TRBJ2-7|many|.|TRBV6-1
CASEGDTSLEQYF
TGTGCCAGCGAGGGGGACACAAGCCTCGAGCAGTACTTC
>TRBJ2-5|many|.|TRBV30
CAWRLQETQYF
TGTGCCTGGAGACTACAAGAGACCCAGTACTTC
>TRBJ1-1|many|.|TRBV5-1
CASSWKGSEAFF
TGCGCCAGCAGCTGGAAGGGGAGTGAAGCTTTCTTT
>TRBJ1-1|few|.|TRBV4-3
CASSQDSGGNTEAFF
TGCGCCAGCAGCCAAGATTCTGGGGGGAACACTGAAGCTTTCTTT
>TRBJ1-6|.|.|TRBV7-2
CASSLDNPRISPLHF
TGTGCCAGCAGCTTAGACAATCCGAGGATTTCACCCCTCCACTTT
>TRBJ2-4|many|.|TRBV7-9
CASSGVLAKNIQYF
TGTGCCAGCAGTGGAGTCCTAGCCAAAAACATTCAGTACTTC
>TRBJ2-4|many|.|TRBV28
CASSLMGGLAKNIQYF
TGTGCCAGCAGTTTGATGGGCGGACTAGCCAAAAACATTCAGTACTTC
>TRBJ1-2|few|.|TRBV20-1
CSALRGRYGYTF
TGCAGTGCCCTAAGGGGTCGCTATGGCTACACCTTC
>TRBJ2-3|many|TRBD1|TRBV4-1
CASSFRDSLRTDTQYF
TGCGCCAGCAGCTTCCGGGACAGCCTACGCACAGATACGCAGTATTTT
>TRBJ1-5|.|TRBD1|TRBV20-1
CSADSGTGETQPQHF
TGCAGTGCTGATTCCGGGACAGGGGAGACTCAGCCCCAGCATTTT
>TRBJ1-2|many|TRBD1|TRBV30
CAWTAGGGYTF
TGTGCCTGGACCGCAGGGGGGGGCTACACCTTC
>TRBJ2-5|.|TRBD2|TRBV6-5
CASRYGGKETQYF
TGTGCCAGCAGATACGGGGGGAAAGAGACCCAGTACTTC
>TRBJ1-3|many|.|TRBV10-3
CAISDLDRHSGNTIYF
TGTGCCATCAGTGATCTAGACCGCCACTCTGGAAACACCATATATTTT
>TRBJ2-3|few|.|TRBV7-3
CASSLMGGIDTQYF
TGTGCCAGCAGCTTAATGGGGGGAATAGATACGCAGTATTTT
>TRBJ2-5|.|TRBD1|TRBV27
CASNDRGLEETQYF
TGTGCCAGCAACGACAGGGGGCTTGAGGAGACCCAGTACTTC
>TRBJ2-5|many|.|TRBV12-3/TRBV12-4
CASSPRGLLPQETQYF
TGTGCCAGCAGCCCCCGTGGGCTCTTACCTCAAGAGACCCAGTACTTC
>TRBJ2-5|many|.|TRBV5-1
CASSLERRKETQYF
TGCGCCAGCAGCTTGGAGCGCAGAAAAGAGACCCAGTACTTC
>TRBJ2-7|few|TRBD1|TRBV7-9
CASSGQTGGSYEQYF
TGTGCCAGCAGCGGCCAGACAGGGGGCTCCTACGAGCAGTACTTC
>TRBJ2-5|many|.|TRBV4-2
CASSQAEIQETQYF
TGTGCCAGCAGCCAAGCTGAGATCCAAGAGACCCAGTACTTC
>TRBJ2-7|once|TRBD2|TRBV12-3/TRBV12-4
CASSQGLAGTEQYF
TGTGCCAGCAGTCAGGGACTAGCGGGAACCGAGCAGTACTTC
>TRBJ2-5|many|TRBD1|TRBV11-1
CASSPDRYQETQYF
TGTGCCAGCAGCCCGGACAGGTACCAAGAGACCCAGTACTTC
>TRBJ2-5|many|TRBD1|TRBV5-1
CASSTGQGALGTQYF
TGCGCCAGCAGCACGGGACAGGGGGCCTTGGGGACCCAGTACTTC
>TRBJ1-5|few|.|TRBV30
CAWSMGGNQPQHF
TGTGCCTGGAGTATGGGGGGAAATCAGCCCCAGCATTTT
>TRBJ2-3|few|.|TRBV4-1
CASSQVLAADTQYF
TGCGCCAGCAGCCAAGTGCTAGCAGCAGATACGCAGTATTTT
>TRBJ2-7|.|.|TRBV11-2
CASSFTAGSYEQYF
TGTGCCAGCAGCTTTACTGCAGGGAGCTACGAGCAGTACTTC
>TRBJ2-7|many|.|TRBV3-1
CASSQWQRVHEQYF
TGTGCCAGCAGCCAATGGCAGAGGGTCCACGAGCAGTACTTC
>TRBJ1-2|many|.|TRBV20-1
CSARDRQNYGYTF
TGCAGTGCTAGAGATCGGCAGAACTATGGCTACACCTTC
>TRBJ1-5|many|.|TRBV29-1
CSVEDQTGPPNQPQHF
TGCAGCGTTGAAGATCAAACAGGGCCCCCCAATCAGCCCCAGCATTTT
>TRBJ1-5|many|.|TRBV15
CATSRVSYHSNQPQHF
TGTGCCACCAGCAGAGTGAGCTATCATAGCAATCAGCCCCAGCATTTT
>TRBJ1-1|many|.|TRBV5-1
CASSHDGNTEAFF
TGCGCCAGCAGCCATGACGGTAACACTGAAGCTTTCTTT
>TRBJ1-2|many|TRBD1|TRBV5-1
CASSLIQGFDYGYTF
TGCGCCAGCAGCTTAATACAGGGGTTCGACTATGGCTACACCTTC
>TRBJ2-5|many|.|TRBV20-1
CSSTVGGLETQYF
TGCAGTTCTACGGTGGGAGGTTTGGAGACCCAGTACTTC
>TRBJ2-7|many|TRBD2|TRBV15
CATSRDRASGSYEQYF
TGTGCCACCAGCAGAGATAGGGCTAGCGGCTCCTACGAGCAGTACTTC
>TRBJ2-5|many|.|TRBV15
CATSSRNSQETQYF
TGTGCCACCAGCTCCCGAAATAGCCAAGAGACCCAGTACTTC
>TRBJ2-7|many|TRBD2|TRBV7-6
CASSPSASGSQQYF
TGTGCCAGCAGCCCCAGCGCTAGCGGGAGCCAGCAGTACTTC
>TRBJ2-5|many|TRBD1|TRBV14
CASSQLQGLSETQYF
TGTGCCAGCAGCCAGCTACAGGGGTTATCAGAGACCCAGTACTTC
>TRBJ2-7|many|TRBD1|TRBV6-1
CASSEESGTGSYEQYF
TGTGCCAGCAGTGAAGAGTCCGGGACAGGTTCCTACGAGCAGTACTTC
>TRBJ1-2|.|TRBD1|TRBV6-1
CASRPETGNSGYTF
TGTGCCAGCAGGCCCGAGACAGGGAACTCTGGCTACACCTTC
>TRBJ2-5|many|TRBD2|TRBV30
CAWSGGGLGETQYF
TGTGCCTGGAGTGGCGGGGGGCTGGGGGAGACCCAGTACTTC
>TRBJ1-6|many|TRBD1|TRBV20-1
CSARSGQRYNSPLHF
TGCAGTGCTAGGTCGGGACAGAGGTATAATTCACCCCTCCACTTT
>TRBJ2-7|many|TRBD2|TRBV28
CASSLTGTSSHEQYF
TGTGCCAGCAGTTTAACCGGGACTAGCTCCCACGAGCAGTACTTC
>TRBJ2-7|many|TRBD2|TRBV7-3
CASSLTPSGREDEQYF
TGTGCCAGCAGCTTAACTCCTAGCGGGAGGGAGGACGAGCAGTACTTC
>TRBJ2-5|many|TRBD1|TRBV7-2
CASSLNGQEETQYF
TGTGCCAGCAGCTTAAACGGACAGGAAGAGACCCAGTACTTC
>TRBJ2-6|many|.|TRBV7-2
CASSPSGANVLTF
TGTGCCAGCAGCCCGTCCGGGGCCAACGTCCTGACTTTC
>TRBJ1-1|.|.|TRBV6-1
CASSEGLFTEAFF
TGTGCCAGCAGTGAAGGATTATTTACTGAAGCTTTCTTT